These T cell receptor beta chains were read from a single sample in a study of vaccination and CD4 T cells after COVID-19. Their target antigens are unknown. TCRdb itself ran the PCR reads through MiXCR, one entry per CDR3 protein. The sample lists 10,000 to 15,000 distinct CDR3 sequences; around half were seen once. Sample: CD4+ T cells from blood, cultured in vitro. Every receptor here comes from a human donor who had recovered from COVID-19. CDR3s include the opening cysteine and the closing phenylalanine or tryptophan. The order of the fields is clone size, V gene, J gene, D gene, CDR3 DNA, CDR3 protein. The D gene is left open where the match is weak. Size tells how often a clone was seen (once, few, many) or the class of an expanded clone, and some rows leave it out.

clone size: -; V gene: TRBV20-1; J gene: TRBJ2-1; D gene: TRBD1; CDR3 DNA: TGCAGTGCCCTGGACAGGGGGGAGGCCTACAATGAGCAGTTCTTC; CDR3 protein: CSALDRGEAYNEQFF
clone size: -; V gene: TRBV27; J gene: TRBJ1-1; D gene: -; CDR3 DNA: TGTGCCAGCAGTACCTACTCGGGGGAAACTGAAGCTTTCTTT; CDR3 protein: CASSTYSGETEAFF
clone size: -; V gene: TRBV30; J gene: TRBJ1-2; D gene: -; CDR3 DNA: TGTGCCTGGAGGGGGTATACTAACTATGGCTACACCTTC; CDR3 protein: CAWRGYTNYGYTF
clone size: -; V gene: TRBV24-1; J gene: TRBJ2-7; D gene: -; CDR3 DNA: TGTGCCACCAGTGAACCAGGGTCGTACGAGCAGTACTTC; CDR3 protein: CATSEPGSYEQYF
clone size: few; V gene: TRBV6-4; J gene: TRBJ2-2; D gene: -; CDR3 DNA: TGTGCCAGCAGTGACAGGGACACCGGGGAGCTGTTTTTT; CDR3 protein: CASSDRDTGELFF
clone size: -; V gene: TRBV7-9; J gene: TRBJ2-3; D gene: TRBD1; CDR3 DNA: TGTGCCAGCAGCCGACAGGGGAGCACAGATACGCAGTATTTT; CDR3 protein: CASSRQGSTDTQYF
clone size: -; V gene: TRBV29-1; J gene: TRBJ1-3; D gene: -; CDR3 DNA: TGCAGCGTTACAGGGTTGAATGGAAACACCATATATTTT; CDR3 protein: CSVTGLNGNTIYF
clone size: once; V gene: TRBV19; J gene: TRBJ2-2; D gene: -; CDR3 DNA: TGTGCCAGTAGTTGGGGGGACGGTTCAACCGGGGAGCTGTTTTTT; CDR3 protein: CASSWGDGSTGELFF
clone size: few; V gene: TRBV20-1; J gene: TRBJ1-2; D gene: TRBD1; CDR3 DNA: TGCAGTGTTGGGACAGGGGGCGACGGTTATGGCTACACCTTC; CDR3 protein: CSVGTGGDGYGYTF
clone size: once; V gene: TRBV20-1; J gene: TRBJ1-6; D gene: TRBD1; CDR3 DNA: TGCAGTGCTAGAGTCCCCGAGGACAGGGATAATTCACCCCTCCACTTT; CDR3 protein: CSARVPEDRDNSPLHF
clone size: -; V gene: TRBV7-2; J gene: TRBJ2-3; D gene: -; CDR3 DNA: TGTGCCAGCAGCTTTGTCGCAGATACGCAGTATTTT; CDR3 protein: CASSFVADTQYF
clone size: few; V gene: TRBV6-1; J gene: TRBJ1-2; D gene: -; CDR3 DNA: TGTGCCAGCCAGAGAGGGACCTATGGCTACACCTTC; CDR3 protein: CASQRGTYGYTF
clone size: -; V gene: TRBV27; J gene: TRBJ2-5; D gene: TRBD1; CDR3 DNA: TGTGCCAGCAGCAGGGGGTACCAAGAGACCCAGTACTTC; CDR3 protein: CASSRGYQETQYF
clone size: few; V gene: TRBV20-1; J gene: TRBJ2-5; D gene: -; CDR3 DNA: TGCAGTGCTAGACACTCCTTCCGCCAAGAGACCCAGTACTTC; CDR3 protein: CSARHSFRQETQYF
clone size: -; V gene: TRBV6-1; J gene: TRBJ1-5; D gene: -; CDR3 DNA: TGTGCCAGCAGTGAATTCGGGGTCAATCAGCCCCAGCATTTT; CDR3 protein: CASSEFGVNQPQHF
clone size: once; V gene: TRBV19; J gene: TRBJ2-2; D gene: TRBD2; CDR3 DNA: TGTGCCAGCCAACGCACTAGCGGCGGGGAGCTGTTTTTT; CDR3 protein: CASQRTSGGELFF
clone size: large; V gene: TRBV7-8; J gene: TRBJ1-5; D gene: -; CDR3 DNA: TGTGCCAGCAGCTTATCGGGTCAGGTTGCTCAGCCCCAGCATTTT; CDR3 protein: CASSLSGQVAQPQHF
clone size: -; V gene: TRBV3-1; J gene: TRBJ1-5; D gene: -; CDR3 DNA: TGTGCCAGCAGCCAAACCCCCGGGGTGGGCAATCAGCCCCAGCATTTT; CDR3 protein: CASSQTPGVGNQPQHF
clone size: -; V gene: TRBV6-5; J gene: TRBJ1-6; D gene: TRBD1; CDR3 DNA: TGTGCCAGCAGTTCCGACCTCAGGGGGCCCTATTATAATTCACCCCTCCACTTT; CDR3 protein: CASSSDLRGPYYNSPLHF
clone size: -; V gene: TRBV6-1; J gene: TRBJ2-5; D gene: -; CDR3 DNA: TGTGCCAGCAGTCGCTCCCTAGCTGGGGAGACCCAGTACTTC; CDR3 protein: CASSRSLAGETQYF
clone size: large; V gene: TRBV20-1; J gene: TRBJ2-3; D gene: TRBD1; CDR3 DNA: TGCAGTGCTAGAAATCCGGGACAGGGGAGCGCAGATACGCAGTATTTT; CDR3 protein: CSARNPGQGSADTQYF
clone size: -; V gene: TRBV27; J gene: TRBJ1-1; D gene: TRBD1; CDR3 DNA: TGTGCCAGCAGACCTCGGGACAGCCCAGCGGTAGCTGAAGCTTTCTTT; CDR3 protein: CASRPRDSPAVAEAFF
clone size: -; V gene: TRBV12-3/TRBV12-4; J gene: TRBJ1-1; D gene: -; CDR3 DNA: TGTGCCAGCAGTTTCGCGAACACTGAAGCTTTCTTT; CDR3 protein: CASSFANTEAFF
clone size: -; V gene: TRBV7-9; J gene: TRBJ2-1; D gene: -; CDR3 DNA: TGTGCCAGCAGCGGTGGTGGGGCGGGTCGCTTTAATGAGCAGTTCTTC; CDR3 protein: CASSGGGAGRFNEQFF
clone size: -; V gene: TRBV30; J gene: TRBJ2-5; D gene: -; CDR3 DNA: TGTGCCTGGACAGCCGGGGGCCCAGAGACCCAGTACTTC; CDR3 protein: CAWTAGGPETQYF
clone size: -; V gene: TRBV20-1; J gene: TRBJ1-5; D gene: -; CDR3 DNA: TGCAGTGCTAGAGATAAAGCCAGTCAGCCCCAGCATTTT; CDR3 protein: CSARDKASQPQHF
clone size: few; V gene: TRBV7-7; J gene: TRBJ2-5; D gene: -; CDR3 DNA: TGTGCTAGCAGCTTAGGACCTCAAGAGACCCAGTACTTC; CDR3 protein: CASSLGPQETQYF
clone size: -; V gene: TRBV7-8; J gene: TRBJ2-6; D gene: -; CDR3 DNA: TGTGCCAGCAAGGGAACTGGGGCCAACGTCCTGACTTTC; CDR3 protein: CASKGTGANVLTF
clone size: few; V gene: TRBV7-9; J gene: TRBJ1-2; D gene: -; CDR3 DNA: TGTGCCAGCAGTCAAGGCGGGCCAGTCTCCTATGGCTACACCTTC; CDR3 protein: CASSQGGPVSYGYTF